The 30 T cell receptor beta chains listed next were all sequenced from one sample in a study of human T cells and chemical hapten exposure (dated by TCRdb to the early 2020s). This specimen's time point label, per the study, means: healthy volunteer bleed at 2 weeks. Total RNA was extracted from unfractionated whole blood collected in Tempus Blood RNA tubes. The library was produced with RACE. The sequencer was a NextSeq 500. TCRdb cleaned the public reads at Q25 with fastp, built clones with MiXCR and kept in-frame beta chains. Rows are combined by CDR3 protein, so each entry shows the most common genes and DNA. Within this sample are tens of thousands of distinct CDR3 sequences, with over 3.5% of them counted one time only. The ten largest make up 1.6% of the sample. Sequencing used whole blood. Receptors originate from a female donor in good health. Some clones in this sample may be carry-over from other donors' samples.

V and J are TRBV4-2 and TRBJ2-1; D is unresolved. Per the germline V gene, CDR1 is LGHNA and CDR2 is YNFKEQ. Between the trimmed V and J ends, which lost 1 base and 1 base, there was a span of 14 bases. The CDR3 is 17 amino acids. The CDR3 protein is CASSQVPQTRSYNEQFF. DNA for the CDR3: TGTGCCAGCAGCCAAGTTCCCCAGACCCGGTCCTACAATGAGCAGTTCTTC.

This clonotype was counted at least ten times. The chain recombines TRBV6-2 or TRBV6-3 with TRBJ2-6; D ambiguous. CDR1 and CDR2 (germline): MNHEY, SVGEGT. The CDR3 has 15 residues. V was pared by 2 bases and J by 0 bases, with 5 bases between. This CDR3 is CASSYRPSGANVLTF. CDR3 coding DNA: TGTGCCAGCAGTTACAGACCCTCTGGGGCCAACGTCCTGACTTTC.

This clonotype was counted ten times or more. The V and J genes are TRBV28 and TRBJ1-2, with unresolved D. CDR1 and CDR2 from the germline V gene are MDHEN and SYDVKM. Deletions cut 2 bases from V and 3 bases from J, with 7 bases between. The CDR3 totals 13 residues. The CDR3 nucleotides read TGTGCCAGCAGTTTAGGCAGATACTATGGCTACACCTTC. Translated, it gives CASSLGRYYGYTF.

This clonotype was recorded at least ten times. This rearrangement joins TRBV12-3 or TRBV12-4 to TRBJ1-2; a possible D gene is TRBD1 (5 bases). This CDR3 region has 13 residues. Trimming took off 0 bases at V and 4 bases at J, with 6 bases between the two ends. CDR3 coding DNA: TGTGCCAGCAGTTTAGCCGGGGCCTATGGCTACACCTTC. Amino acid sequence: CASSLAGAYGYTF.

CDR3 DNA sequence: TGTGCCAGCAGTGAACAGGGTGGAGTGGATGGCTACACCTTC. Translation: CASSEQGGVDGYTF. V is TRBV25-1 and J is TRBJ1-2, with a possible D match to TRBD1 (5 bases). The germline V and J ends were trimmed by 2 bases and 6 bases, with 13 bases remaining between them. This CDR3 has 14 residues. Germline V lookup: CDR1 MGHDK, CDR2 SYGVNS.

Comments on this clonotype: A clone one base away is much larger, so this may be a read error. The V and J genes are TRBV6-4 and TRBJ2-3; 8 nucleotides match TRBD2. This CDR3 is built from 15 residues. The V gene's germline CDR1 is MRHNA and CDR2 SNTAGT. J gave up 3 bases and V 8 bases, and 10 bases lay outside the gene matches. The chain's CDR3 is CASGPGLAFTDTQYF. The CDR3 DNA reads as TGTGCCAGCGGCCCCGGACTAGCTTTTACAGATACGCAGTATTTT.

This clonotype occurred many times. The CDR3 protein is CASSQLLDTGYTF. In nucleotides, the CDR3 is TGCGCCAGCAGCCAGCTCTTGGATACTGGCTACACCTTC. V is TRBV5-1 and J is TRBJ1-2; D call uncertain. The CDR3 totals 13 residues. Germline values: CDR1 SGHRS, CDR2 YFSETQ. V lost 4 bases and J lost 7, with 14 bases in between.

The table lists this clonotype with many counts. V is TRBV20-1 and J is TRBJ1-6; D ambiguous. Germline loops: CDR1 DFQATT, CDR2 SNEGSKA (reference sequence). V lost 1 base and J 7 bases, leaving 17 bases between the germline ends. This CDR3 is 16 amino acids long. CDR3 in amino acids: CSARVVRSRPNSPLHF. In nucleotides, the CDR3 is TGCAGTGCTAGAGTAGTACGGAGCCGTCCGAATTCACCCCTCCACTTT.

This clonotype turned up a few times. One junction end disagrees with the germline gene, perhaps due to a read error. As DNA, the CDR3 is TGTGCCAGCAGCTTAGGCCCCCCTTCCTCCGAGCAGTACTTC. Its protein product is CASSLGPPSSEQYF. The chain joins TRBV7-2 to TRBJ2-7, with D uncertain. The germline CDR1 and CDR2 sequences are SGHTA and FQGNSA. The CDR3 totals 14 residues.

This clonotype was counted many times. V gene TRBV12-3 or TRBV12-4 combines with J gene TRBJ1-5; D possibly corresponds to TRBD1 (6 bases). This CDR3 is 13 amino acids long. V lost 6 bases and J 4 bases, leaving 10 bases between the germline ends. Here the CDR3 DNA reads TGTGCCAGCAGATATACAGGGAATCAGCCCCAGCATTTT. This translates into CASRYTGNQPQHF.

At least ten counts were recorded for this clonotype. The chain employs TRBV12-3 or TRBV12-4 and TRBJ1-4, with D perhaps TRBD1 (5 bases). The CDR3 is 12 residues long. The ends were cut back, 5 bases at V and 11 bases at J, with 12 bases in the middle. CDR3 region: CASSPQGSKLFF. The CDR3 DNA reads TGTGCCAGCAGTCCTCAGGGTTCCAAACTGTTTTTT.

This clonotype has a handful of counts. The gene calls are TRBV5-1 and TRBJ2-5; 9 nucleotides agree with TRBD2. CDR1 SGHRS and CDR2 YFSETQ come from the germline V gene. CDR3 length: 17 amino acids. V was clipped by 0 bases and J by 0 bases; unmatched bases: 6. Written as DNA, the CDR3 is TGCGCCAGCAGCTTGGGGCTAGCGGGGCCGTACCAAGAGACCCAGTACTTC. Its translation: CASSLGLAGPYQETQYF.

This clonotype was recorded many times. The chain is built from TRBV7-2 and TRBJ2-3; 7 bases are a match to TRBD2. Germline CDR1 is SGHTA and CDR2 is FQGNSA. The CDR3 spans 18 residues. Trimming took 5 bases from V and 3 from J; bases not matched to a gene: 17. CDR3 loop: CASSTVLGWRGMTDTQYF. For the CDR3, the DNA is TGTGCCAGCAGCACCGTGCTCGGCTGGCGGGGGATGACAGATACGCAGTATTTT. The full variable domain, with the rest looked up from reference TRBV7-2 and TRBJ2-3, is GAGVSQSPSNKVTEKGKDVELRCDPISGHTALYWYRQSLGQGLEFLIYFQGNSAPDKSGLPSDRFSAERTGGSVSTLTIQRTQQEDSAVYLCASSTVLGWRGMTDTQYFGPGTRLTVL.

The chain employs TRBV6-5 and TRBJ2-1, with 8 bases aligning to TRBD2. CDR3 length equals 15 residues. Germline loops: CDR1 MNHEY, CDR2 SVGAGI. After removal of 2 bases from V and 2 bases from J, the junction contained 2 bases not matched to a gene. The CDR3 coding sequence is TGTGCCAGCAGTTACCCGGGACTAGCCTACAATGAGCAGTTCTTC. This encodes CASSYPGLAYNEQFF.

This clonotype showed up many times. This chain uses TRBV20-1 with TRBJ2-1; D uncertain. The germline V and J ends were trimmed by 3 bases and 6 bases, with 9 bases remaining between them. The germline gives CDR1 DFQATT, CDR2 SNEGSKA (reference sequence). The CDR3 sequence is 12 residues long. The CDR3 sequence is CSAREFSNEQFF. CDR3 nucleotide sequence: TGCAGTGCTAGGGAATTCAGCAATGAGCAGTTCTTC.

At least ten counts were recorded for this clonotype. The V call is TRBV7-6, the J call TRBJ1-2, with 8 positions matching TRBD1. Germline assignment: CDR1 SGHVS and CDR2 FNYEAQ. With V trimmed by 3 bases and J by 7 bases, 1 base remained unmatched. The CDR3 is 12 amino acids. The CDR3, as DNA: TGTGCCAGCAGCTTCACAGGGGGTGGCTACACCTTC. Its translation is CASSFTGGGYTF.

The chain carries TRBV7-2 and TRBJ1-5, with a tentative D call TRBD1 (6 bases). Trimming left V 2 bases short and J 7 bases short, with 12 bases between. The CDR3 contains 14 residues. Per germline, CDR1 SGHTA and CDR2 FQGNSA. The CDR3 spells CASSLTTGSQPQHF. DNA of the CDR3: TGTGCCAGCAGCTTAACTACAGGGTCCCAGCCCCAGCATTTT.

This clonotype has at least ten counts. The V gene is TRBV6-6, the J gene TRBJ2-5; D remains unclear. V was trimmed by 4 bases and J by 2 bases, leaving 14 bases between them. Germline lookup yields CDR1 MNHNY and CDR2 SVGAGI (reference sequence). CDR3 length equals 15 residues. The CDR3 loop reads CASSSLGRRQETQYF. CDR3 nucleotide sequence: TGTGCCAGCAGTTCCCTAGGACGCAGACAAGAGACCCAGTACTTC.

Many counts were recorded for this clonotype. The rearrangement links TRBV28 to TRBJ2-7; unclear D gene. The CDR3 loop spans 13 amino acids. The germline V gene encodes CDR1 MDHEN and CDR2 SYDVKM. V was pared by 5 bases and J by 1 base, with 9 bases between. The CDR3 sequence is CASSPGESYEQYF. CDR3 sequence (DNA): TGTGCCAGCAGTCCTGGAGAATCCTACGAGCAGTACTTC.

V is TRBV29-1 and J is TRBJ1-4, with TRBD1 matching over 11 bases. Germline trimming cut 1 base from V and 0 bases from J; bases unmatched to any gene: 10. The V gene's germline CDR1 is SQVTM and CDR2 ANQGSEA. The CDR3 runs 19 residues. The CDR3 DNA is TGCAGCGTTGAAGGTGGAATAGGGACAGGGGGAGCAACTAATGAAAAACTGTTTTTT. Its translation: CSVEGGIGTGGATNEKLFF.

This clonotype was seen only a few times. The chain recombines TRBV20-1 with TRBJ2-3; D gene ambiguous. The CDR3 sequence is 11 residues long. Germline-derived CDR1 and CDR2 are DFQATT and SNEGSKA (reference sequence). The germline V and J ends were trimmed by 4 bases and 2 bases, with 4 bases remaining between them. The DNA for the CDR3 is TGCAGTGCTACAACCACAGATACGCAGTATTTT. Protein: CSATTTDTQYF.

This clonotype appeared many times. This chain uses TRBV7-2 with TRBJ2-7; the D is unclear. Germline loops: CDR1 SGHTA, CDR2 FQGNSA. The CDR3 is 14 residues long. V lost 3 bases and J lost 0, with 9 bases in between. The DNA of the CDR3 is TGTGCCAGCAGCTTGTTATCCCCCTCCTACGAGCAGTACTTC. This sequence encodes CASSLLSPSYEQYF.

This clonotype was seen repeatedly, ten times or more. The rearrangement joins TRBV5-1 to TRBJ2-6; D is uncertain. The V and J ends lost 5 bases and 6 bases respectively, with 6 bases between them. The CDR3 is made up of 12 amino acids. CDR1 is SGHRS, CDR2 YFSETQ, per germline. The CDR3 DNA reads as TGCGCCAGCAGTATAAAGGCCAACGTCCTGACTTTC. It codes for CASSIKANVLTF.

This clonotype was observed many times. J is TRBJ2-7 and V is TRBV3-1; possibly TRBD1 for D (5 bases). Germline V gene data show CDR1 as LGHDT and CDR2 as YNNKEL (reference sequence). The V end lost 0 bases, the J end lost 11 bases, and 23 bases lay between the germline ends. The CDR3 contains 16 residues. CDR3 amino acids: CASSQELKTDNRAKYF. The CDR3 DNA reads TGTGCCAGCAGCCAAGAACTAAAGACGGACAACCGGGCCAAGTACTTC.

For this clonotype: A read error may be the cause here, since a much bigger clone is one base away. The chain joins TRBV10-3 to TRBJ1-1; D not resolved. The germline gives CDR1 ENHRY, CDR2 SYGVKD. The CDR3 sequence is 13 residues long. The ends were cut back, 4 bases at V and 1 base at J, with 7 bases in the middle. The DNA for the CDR3 is TGTGCCATCAGTGGGTCTTCGAACACTGAAGCTTTCTTT. Translated: CAISGSSNTEAFF.

This chain joins TRBV19 and TRBJ1-1, with 7 bases lining up with TRBD1. Trimming cost V 7 bases and J 3 bases; bases outside gene matches: 5. This CDR3 contains 13 residues. The germline gives CDR1 LNHDA, CDR2 SQIVND (reference sequence). CDR3: CASKGQGDTEAFF. DNA of the CDR3: TGTGCCAGTAAGGGTCAGGGGGACACTGAAGCTTTCTTT.

This clonotype was seen only a few times. V usage is TRBV18 and J usage is TRBJ2-3; D gene uncertain. Germline CDR1 KGHSH, CDR2 LQKENI. CDR3 length: 18 residues. V was pared by 2 bases and J by 2 bases, with 20 bases between. The CDR3: CASSPNFIGIPSTDTQYF. The CDR3 DNA is TGTGCCAGCTCACCAAATTTCATCGGAATCCCCTCCACAGATACGCAGTATTTT.

This clonotype was recorded many times. The rearrangement links TRBV10-3 to TRBJ2-4; D uncertain. Between the trimmed V and J ends, which lost 3 bases and 0 bases, there was a span of 12 bases. This CDR3 region has 16 residues. Germline-derived CDR1 and CDR2 are ENHRY and SYGVKD. The CDR3 reads CAISDPSTLAKNIQYF. The CDR3 coding sequence is TGTGCCATCAGTGACCCCTCTACCCTAGCCAAAAACATTCAGTACTTC.

The table lists this clonotype with many counts. The V and J genes are TRBV20-1 and TRBJ2-3; D not resolved. V gave up 6 bases and J gave up 2 bases, with 6 bases separating them. The germline V gene encodes CDR1 DFQATT and CDR2 SNEGSKA (reference sequence). The CDR3 extends over 11 amino acids. For the CDR3, the DNA is TGCAGTGCCGAGCTCACAGATACGCAGTATTTT. Its translation: CSAELTDTQYF.

Many counts were recorded for this clonotype. The chain recombines TRBV4-2 with TRBJ1-1, with D perhaps matching TRBD1 (5 bases). Germline CDR1 and CDR2: LGHNA and YNFKEQ. Trimming took 3 bases from V and 6 from J, leaving 17 bases between them. This CDR3 spans 15 amino acids. The CDR3 DNA reads TGTGCCAGCAGCCAGAGGGACTCCGAGAGTGCTGAAGCTTTCTTT. Its protein product is CASSQRDSESAEAFF.